This record covers a single T cell receptor beta chain. What it binds is unknown. This specimen belongs to a study of OX40 agonist ivuxolimab in advanced cancers. Study overall: Allowance was made for prior anti-PD-1, anti-PD-L1 or anti-CTLA-4 therapy, and about 37% had some.

Whole-study findings and limits: Among expanded peripheral T cells, antigen specificity went undetermined. CD4+ and CD8+ blood T cells expanded clonally by week 6 at 0.1 to 3.0 mg/kg.

This CDR3 contains 15 residues. V dropped 8 bases and J dropped 1 base, with 18 bases sitting between them. Germline V lookup: CDR1 MNHNS, CDR2 SASEGT. The protocol was immunoSEQ multiplex PCR, while the TCRdb copy is restricted to in-frame clones and leaves out a portion. Counted here are about 63,000 clones, more than 60% occurring once; the ten biggest clones make up about 1.6%. This TCR derives from an adult with an advanced solid tumor such as melanoma, head and neck, liver or kidney cancer. Sequenced material: CD4+ or CD8+ T cells sorted from blood, taken in a trial of the OX40 agonist ivuxolimab. V and J are TRBV6-1 and TRBJ2-7; a weak D match, TRBD1 (6 bases). The CDR3 loop reads CASLVGASGSYEQYF. CDR3 sequence (DNA): TGTGCCAGCCTTGTGGGGGCCTCGGGGTCCTACGAGCAGTACTTC.